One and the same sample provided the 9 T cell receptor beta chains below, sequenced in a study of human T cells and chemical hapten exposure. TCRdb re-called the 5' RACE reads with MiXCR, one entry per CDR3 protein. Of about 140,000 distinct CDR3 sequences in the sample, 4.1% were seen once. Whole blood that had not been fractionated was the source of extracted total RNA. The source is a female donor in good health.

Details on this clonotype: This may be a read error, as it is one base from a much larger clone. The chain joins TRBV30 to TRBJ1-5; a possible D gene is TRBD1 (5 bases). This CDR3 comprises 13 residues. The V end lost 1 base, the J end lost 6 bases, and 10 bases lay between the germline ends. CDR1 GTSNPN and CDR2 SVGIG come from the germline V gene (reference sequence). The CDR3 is CAWSGRGRQPQHF. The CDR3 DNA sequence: TGTGCCTGGAGTGGGAGGGGTCGTCAGCCCCAGCATTTT. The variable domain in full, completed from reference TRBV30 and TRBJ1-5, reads SQTIHQWPATLVQPVGSPLSLECTVEGTSNPNLYWYRQAAGRGLQLLFYSVGIGQISSEVPQNLSASRPQDRQFILSSKKLLLSDSGFYLCAWSGRGRQPQHFGDGTRLSIL.

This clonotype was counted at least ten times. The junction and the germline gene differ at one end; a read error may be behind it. DNA of the CDR3: TGCAGTGCTCGAGATCCCGGGACAGGGGGCTTAAATTCGGGAAACACCATATATTTT. It yields the protein CSARDPGTGGLNSGNTIYF. V gene TRBV20-1 combines with J gene TRBJ1-3; 12 bases agree with TRBD1. This CDR3 has 19 amino acids. Germline loops: CDR1 DFQATT, CDR2 SNEGSKA (reference sequence).

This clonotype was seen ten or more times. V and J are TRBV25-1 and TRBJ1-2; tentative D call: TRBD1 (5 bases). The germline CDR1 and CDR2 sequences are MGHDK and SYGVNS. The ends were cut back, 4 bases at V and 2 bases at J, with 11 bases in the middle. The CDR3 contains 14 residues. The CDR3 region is CASSGETDNYGYTF. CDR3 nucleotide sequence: TGTGCCAGCAGTGGGGAGACAGACAACTATGGCTACACCTTC.

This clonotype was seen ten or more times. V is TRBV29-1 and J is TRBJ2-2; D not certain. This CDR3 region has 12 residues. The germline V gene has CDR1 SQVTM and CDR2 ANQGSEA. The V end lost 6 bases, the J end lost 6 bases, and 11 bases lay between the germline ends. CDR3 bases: TGCAGCGTCCTACCACAAGCCGGGGAGCTGTTTTTT. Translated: CSVLPQAGELFF.

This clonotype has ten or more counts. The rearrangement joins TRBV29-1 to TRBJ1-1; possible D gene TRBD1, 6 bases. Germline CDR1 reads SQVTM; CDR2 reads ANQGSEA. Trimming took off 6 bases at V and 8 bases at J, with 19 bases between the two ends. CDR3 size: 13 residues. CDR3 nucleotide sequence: TGCAGCGTGGTAACAGGGTCGAGCTTGGAAGCTTTCTTT. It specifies CSVVTGSSLEAFF.

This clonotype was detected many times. For the CDR3, the DNA is TGCAGTGCTCCCAAGACCCTTTTAGGCACAGATACGCAGTATTTT. The encoded protein is CSAPKTLLGTDTQYF. This chain joins TRBV20-1 and TRBJ2-3; no firm D call. Trimming left V 5 bases short and J 1 base short, with 16 bases between. Per germline, CDR1 DFQATT and CDR2 SNEGSKA (reference sequence). The CDR3 totals 15 residues.

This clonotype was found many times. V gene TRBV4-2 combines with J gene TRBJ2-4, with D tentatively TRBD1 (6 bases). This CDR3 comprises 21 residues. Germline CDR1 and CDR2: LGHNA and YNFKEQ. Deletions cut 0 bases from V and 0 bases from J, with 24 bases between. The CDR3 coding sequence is TGTGCCAGCAGCCAAGATTGGCTACGGGACACCGTTCCCCTAGCCAAAAACATTCAGTACTTC. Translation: CASSQDWLRDTVPLAKNIQYF.

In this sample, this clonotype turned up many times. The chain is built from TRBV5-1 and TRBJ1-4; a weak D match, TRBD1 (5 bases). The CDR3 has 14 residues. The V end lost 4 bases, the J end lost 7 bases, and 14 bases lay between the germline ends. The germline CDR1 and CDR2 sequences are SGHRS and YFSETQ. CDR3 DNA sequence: TGCGCCAGCAGCCGGACCCAGGGACCTGAAAAACTGTTTTTT. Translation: CASSRTQGPEKLFF.

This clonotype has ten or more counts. The CDR3 DNA is TGTGCCAGCACCGCACAACGGACAGGGGGCTACAATGAGCAGTTCTTC. As protein: CASTAQRTGGYNEQFF. J is TRBJ2-1 and V is TRBV6-5; TRBD1 agrees at 10 bases. Trimming removed 7 bases from V and 3 bases from J; junction bases left unmatched: 9. Per germline, CDR1 MNHEY and CDR2 SVGAGI. The CDR3 totals 16 residues.